Sequencing of this T cell receptor (beta chain) was carried out in a study of T cell changes during pregnancy in multiple sclerosis. Losses at the gene ends were 4 bases for V and 7 bases for J; bases not matched to a gene: 8. The CDR3 length is 15 residues. CDR1 is MNHEY and CDR2 is SVGAGI in the germline V gene. TCRdb keeps only in-frame clones here, not all; method: immunoSEQ multiplex PCR. This table holds about 40,000 clones, approximately 94% found once. The origin of this receptor is a female donor with multiple sclerosis, enrolled in a pregnancy study. This chain connects TRBV6-5 to TRBJ2-7; TRBD1 matches at 12 bases. Source: peripheral blood, taken in the third trimester of pregnancy. CDR3 amino acids: CASSSSGQGADEQYF. Written as DNA, the CDR3 is TGTGCCAGCAGTTCCTCGGGACAGGGGGCGGATGAGCAGTACTTC.